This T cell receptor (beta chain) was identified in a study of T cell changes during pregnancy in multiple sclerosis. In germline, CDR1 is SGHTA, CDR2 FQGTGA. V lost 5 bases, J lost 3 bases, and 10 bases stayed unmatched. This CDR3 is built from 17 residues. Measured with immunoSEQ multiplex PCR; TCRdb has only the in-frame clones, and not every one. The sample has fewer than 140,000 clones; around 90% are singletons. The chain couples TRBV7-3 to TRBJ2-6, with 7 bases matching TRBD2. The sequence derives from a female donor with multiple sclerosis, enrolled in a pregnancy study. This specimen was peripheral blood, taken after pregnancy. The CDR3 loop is CASSPIGEGSGANVLTF. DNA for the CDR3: TGTGCCAGCAGCCCCATCGGGGAGGGCAGTGGGGCCAACGTCCTGACTTTC.